These 24 T cell receptor beta chains share one sample of origin, sequenced in a study of regulatory T cells in long-lasting Graves disease. Both iRepertoire HTBI primers and Arm-PCR of CDR3 regions were used to build the TCR beta libraries. Each CDR3 protein gets one entry after TCRdb re-called the multiplex PCR reads with MiXCR. The repertoire holds about 420,000 distinct CDR3 sequences, 20% to 25% seen once, with about 27% in the top ten. Documented time point: persistent/refractory GD, antithyroid drugs over 5 years with positive TRAb. TCR sequences were obtained from RNA taken from PBMCs. The sample here was peripheral blood mononuclear cells (PBMCs), taken when the disease was refractory, from a patient treated with antithyroid drugs. All receptors derive from a female donor with Graves disease.

The V and J genes are TRBV24-1 and TRBJ1-2; D ambiguous. Trimming removed 2 bases at V and 4 bases at J, with 7 bases between. CDR3 length equals 13 residues. Per germline, CDR1 KGHDR and CDR2 SFDVKD. CDR3 nucleotide sequence: TGTGCCACCAGTGATTACAGCGTCTATGGCTACACCTTC. Its protein is CATSDYSVYGYTF.

CDR3 in DNA: TGTGCCAGCAGTTCAAGTGCGGGACTCGGTTCTTTGCACCAAGAGACCCAGTACTTC. Translated: CASSSSAGLGSLHQETQYF. The rearrangement links TRBV28 to TRBJ2-5; tentative D call: TRBD2 (6 bases). The CDR3 is 19 residues long. Trimming took 4 bases from V and 0 from J, leaving 24 bases between them. CDR1 is MDHEN and CDR2 is SYDVKM in the germline V gene.

This clonotype occurred a few times. The genes are TRBV11-1 and TRBJ2-2; D is undetermined. Trimming removed 5 bases from V and 4 bases from J, with 8 bases in between. This CDR3 contains 13 residues. Per germline, CDR1 SGHAT and CDR2 FQDESV (reference sequence). CDR3 loop: CASSPQRTGELFF. The CDR3 DNA follows: TGTGCCAGCAGCCCCCAACGCACCGGGGAGCTGTTTTTT.

This chain uses TRBV19 with TRBJ2-7; D gene uncertain. The germline gives CDR1 LNHDA, CDR2 SQIVND (reference sequence). V was trimmed by 3 bases and J by 2 bases, leaving 8 bases between them. This CDR3 is 13 amino acids long. CDR3 DNA: TGTGCCAGTAGTATTTGGGGTACCTACGAGCAGTACTTC. Amino acid sequence: CASSIWGTYEQYF.

This clonotype was counted ten times or more. This sequence joins TRBV28 and TRBJ2-7, with TRBD2 as a possible D gene (6 bases). The CDR3 is 15 amino acids. Trimming removed 5 bases from V and 4 bases from J, with 18 bases in between. Germline lookup yields CDR1 MDHEN and CDR2 SYDVKM. The CDR3 DNA reads as TGTGCCAGCAGTAGATCCGGGACTGCCGGTTACGAGCAGTACTTC. It is translated as CASSRSGTAGYEQYF.

The CDR3 coding sequence is TGCAGTGCTCGCTCAGGACAGGGGGCCTACGAGCAGTACTTC. It specifies CSARSGQGAYEQYF. The rearrangement joins TRBV20-1 to TRBJ2-7; 10 nucleotides match TRBD1. Germline-derived CDR1 and CDR2 are DFQATT and SNEGSKA (reference sequence). The CDR3 runs 14 residues. The J segment lost 2 bases and the V segment lost 5 bases, leaving 6 bases of the junction unmatched.

This clonotype was counted between two and nine times. This rearrangement joins TRBV6-2 or TRBV6-3 to TRBJ1-1; 7 nucleotides agree with TRBD1. Losses at the gene ends were 8 bases for V and 6 bases for J; bases not matched to a gene: 6. CDR1 and CDR2 from the germline V gene are MNHEY and SVGEGT. The CDR3 runs 12 residues. The CDR3 DNA reads TGTGCCAGCTACAGGGGTATTTCTGAAGCTTTCTTT. This encodes CASYRGISEAFF.

This clonotype was detected many times. The V gene is TRBV20-1, the J gene TRBJ2-7; possibly TRBD2 for D (5 bases). The CDR3 contains 12 residues. Trimming left V 2 bases short and J 3 bases short, with 8 bases between. Per germline, CDR1 DFQATT and CDR2 SNEGSKA (reference sequence). Here the CDR3 DNA reads TGCAGTGCTAGACCGGACTTCTACGAGCAGTACTTC. Translating gives CSARPDFYEQYF.

This clonotype was seen more than once but under ten times. V usage is TRBV28 and J usage is TRBJ1-5; the D gene is possibly TRBD1 (5 bases). This CDR3 region has 15 residues. V lost 0 bases to trimming and J lost 3 bases, with 9 bases between them. Per germline, CDR1 MDHEN and CDR2 SYDVKM. The CDR3 DNA is TGTGCCAGCAGTTTATGGGGGGGAAACAATCAGCCCCAGCATTTT. Protein: CASSLWGGNNQPQHF.

The chain combines TRBV28 with TRBJ2-2, with TRBD1 matching over 8 bases. The CDR3 contains 15 residues. With V trimmed by 6 bases and J by 3 bases, 6 bases remained unmatched. CDR1 and CDR2 from the germline V gene are MDHEN and SYDVKM. For the CDR3, the DNA is TGTGCCAGCAGACCGGACAGGGTGCACACCGGGGAGCTGTTTTTT. Translated: CASRPDRVHTGELFF.

This clonotype was recorded many times. The gene calls are TRBV5-1 and TRBJ1-2; D may be TRBD1 (6 bases). The V gene's germline CDR1 is SGHRS and CDR2 YFSETQ. V gave up 3 bases and J gave up 8 bases, with 20 bases separating them. The CDR3 loop spans 15 amino acids. DNA for the CDR3: TGCGCCAGCAGCTCAGACCCAGACTTAGGACAGGGCTACACCTTC. Translation: CASSSDPDLGQGYTF.

The rearrangement links TRBV7-6 to TRBJ2-7, with 8 positions matching TRBD2. V lost 4 bases, J lost 4 bases, and 6 bases stayed unmatched. There are 14 residues in the CDR3. The germline V gene encodes CDR1 SGHVS and CDR2 FNYEAQ. The CDR3 loop reads CASSYREGRYEQYF. For the CDR3, the DNA is TGTGCCAGCAGCTATCGGGAGGGCCGATACGAGCAGTACTTC.

V is TRBV3-1 and J is TRBJ1-5, with 7 bases lining up with TRBD1. Germline lookup yields CDR1 LGHDT and CDR2 YNNKEL (reference sequence). Germline trimming cut 4 bases from V and 6 bases from J; bases unmatched to any gene: 6. The CDR3 length is 14 residues. CDR3 loop: CASSPGGGGQPQHF. CDR3 nucleotide sequence: TGTGCCAGCAGCCCAGGGGGGGGCGGTCAGCCCCAGCATTTT.

The chain uses TRBV7-9 and TRBJ1-1; D unclear. The V end was cut by 0 bases, the J end by 0 bases, with 5 bases between. The CDR3 is made up of 14 amino acids. The V gene's germline CDR1 is SEHNR and CDR2 FQNEAQ (reference sequence). CDR3 coding DNA: TGTGCCAGCAGCTTAGCCGAATTGAACACTGAAGCTTTCTTT. Its protein product is CASSLAELNTEAFF.

This chain links TRBV30 with TRBJ2-7; perhaps TRBD1 as D (6 bases). CDR1 and CDR2 (germline): GTSNPN, SVGIG (reference sequence). This CDR3 is 16 amino acids long. V lost 2 bases and J lost 4, with 21 bases in between. DNA for the CDR3: TGTGCCTGGAGTCCCCGATTGGGGGCAGCGATTTACGAGCAGTACTTC. This translates into CAWSPRLGAAIYEQYF. Full variable domain (outside the CDR3, taken from reference TRBV30 and TRBJ2-7): SQTIHQWPATLVQPVGSPLSLECTVEGTSNPNLYWYRQAAGRGLQLLFYSVGIGQISSEVPQNLSASRPQDRQFILSSKKLLLSDSGFYLCAWSPRLGAAIYEQYFGPGTRLTVT.

This rearrangement joins TRBV18 to TRBJ1-1; no firm D call. V lost 2 bases, J lost 2 bases, and 9 bases lay in between. Germline V CDR1 and CDR2: KGHSH, LQKENI. This CDR3 spans 14 amino acids. The chain's CDR3 is CASSPTQTNTEAFF. The CDR3 coding sequence is TGTGCCAGCTCACCAACGCAGACAAACACTGAAGCTTTCTTT.

This clonotype was observed many times. The chain is built from TRBV20-1 and TRBJ2-7; 11 nucleotides agree with TRBD1. Germline V gives CDR1 DFQATT, CDR2 SNEGSKA (reference sequence). The ends lost 2 bases at V and 3 bases at J; junction bases unmatched: 12. The CDR3 contains 17 residues. CDR3 amino acids: CSARMGTGGKAHYEQYF. The CDR3 nucleotides are TGCAGTGCTAGAATGGGGACAGGGGGTAAAGCTCACTACGAGCAGTACTTC.

This clonotype was observed a few times. The chain links TRBV24-1 to TRBJ2-4; 7 nucleotides align to TRBD1. Germline CDR1 and CDR2: KGHDR and SFDVKD. J was trimmed by 3 bases and V by 7 bases; bases with no gene match: 8. The CDR3 has 15 residues. The CDR3 sequence is CATRLTGTLKNIQYF. The DNA for the CDR3 is TGTGCCACCAGGTTGACAGGGACCCTCAAAAACATTCAGTACTTC.

This clonotype occurred a few times. This rearrangement joins TRBV15 to TRBJ1-5, with 8 positions matching TRBD1. J lost 0 bases, V lost 0 bases, and 4 bases had no gene match. The CDR3 covers 17 residues. Germline V lookup: CDR1 LNHNV, CDR2 YYDKDF (reference sequence). This CDR3 reads CATSRDGTGNSNQPQHF. In DNA form, the CDR3 reads TGTGCCACCAGCAGAGATGGGACAGGTAATAGCAATCAGCCCCAGCATTTT. Variable domain in full (rest from reference TRBV15 and TRBJ1-5): DAMVIQNPRYQVTQFGKPVTLSCSQTLNHNVMYWYQQKSSQAPKLLFHYYDKDFNNEADTPDNFQSRRPNTSFCFLDIRSPGLGDTAMYLCATSRDGTGNSNQPQHFGDGTRLSIL.

The chain links TRBV5-5 to TRBJ2-2; TRBD1 matches 11 bases. V trimming: 3 bases; J trimming: 3 bases; junction bases outside the gene matches: 10. CDR1 and CDR2 from the germline V gene are SGHKS and YYEKEE (reference sequence). This CDR3 spans 18 amino acids. The CDR3 nucleotides read TGTGCCAGCAGCTCGTTCCCCGGGACAGGGGGGTACACCGGGGAGCTGTTTTTT. This gives the protein CASSSFPGTGGYTGELFF.

This clonotype was detected ten times or more. J is TRBJ2-7 and V is TRBV28, with a tentative D call TRBD1 (5 bases). This CDR3 contains 12 residues. Trimming took off 9 bases at V and 3 bases at J, with 12 bases between the two ends. Germline lookup yields CDR1 MDHEN and CDR2 SYDVKM. The CDR3 here is CASQKGHYEQYF. CDR3 nucleotides: TGTGCCAGTCAAAAGGGGCACTACGAGCAGTACTTC.

Of note for this clonotype: One base away lies a much larger clone, so this may be a sequencing read error. This chain joins TRBV28 and TRBJ1-4; D gene unclear. The germline V and J ends were trimmed by 6 bases and 3 bases, with 11 bases remaining between them. Germline V gene sequence: CDR1 MDHEN, CDR2 SYDVKM. CDR3 length: 14 residues. CDR3 residues: CASRSRKANEKLFF. Here the CDR3 DNA reads TGTGCCAGCAGGAGCAGGAAGGCTAATGAAAAACTGTTTTTT.

This clonotype was seen at least ten times. This chain links TRBV2 with TRBJ1-4; 9 bases align to TRBD1. The CDR3 runs to 13 residues. Germline V gives CDR1 SNHLY, CDR2 FYNNEI. With 7 bases clipped from V and 6 bases from J, the junction kept 3 bases outside the gene matches. The CDR3 nucleotides are TGTGCCAGCATGCGGGACAGGGATGAAAAACTGTTTTTT. Translation: CASMRDRDEKLFF.

This chain links TRBV6-2 or TRBV6-3 with TRBJ2-4; no clear D. Trimming removed 5 bases from V and 0 bases from J, with 8 bases in between. The length of the CDR3 is 14 residues. The germline gives CDR1 MNHEY, CDR2 SVGEGT. The CDR3 here is CASSELLAKNIQYF. In nucleotides, the CDR3 is TGTGCCAGCAGTGAGTTGCTAGCCAAAAACATTCAGTACTTC.